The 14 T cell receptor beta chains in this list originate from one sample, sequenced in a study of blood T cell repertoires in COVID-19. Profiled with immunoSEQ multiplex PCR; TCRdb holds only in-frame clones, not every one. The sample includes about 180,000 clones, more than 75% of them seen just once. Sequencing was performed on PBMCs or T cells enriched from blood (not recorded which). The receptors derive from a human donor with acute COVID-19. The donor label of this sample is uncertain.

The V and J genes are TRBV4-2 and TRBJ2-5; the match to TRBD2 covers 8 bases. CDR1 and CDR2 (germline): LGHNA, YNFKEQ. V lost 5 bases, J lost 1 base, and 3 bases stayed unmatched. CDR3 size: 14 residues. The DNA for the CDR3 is TGTGCCAGCAGCGCAACTAGCGGCCAAGAGACCCAGTACTTC. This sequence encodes CASSATSGQETQYF.

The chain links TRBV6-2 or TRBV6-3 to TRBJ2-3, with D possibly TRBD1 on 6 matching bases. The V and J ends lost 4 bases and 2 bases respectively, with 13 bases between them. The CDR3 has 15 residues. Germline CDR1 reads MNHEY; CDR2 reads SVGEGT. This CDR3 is CASSSETGNTDTQYF. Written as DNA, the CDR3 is TGTGCCAGCAGTTCCGAGACAGGAAACACAGATACGCAGTATTTT.

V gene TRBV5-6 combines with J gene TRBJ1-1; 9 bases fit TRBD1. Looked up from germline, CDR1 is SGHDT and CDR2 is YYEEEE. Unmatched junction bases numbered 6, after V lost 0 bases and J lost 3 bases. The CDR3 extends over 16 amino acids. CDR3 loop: CASSLDPGTGYTEAFF. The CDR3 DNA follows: TGTGCCAGCAGCTTGGATCCGGGGACAGGGTACACTGAAGCTTTCTTT.

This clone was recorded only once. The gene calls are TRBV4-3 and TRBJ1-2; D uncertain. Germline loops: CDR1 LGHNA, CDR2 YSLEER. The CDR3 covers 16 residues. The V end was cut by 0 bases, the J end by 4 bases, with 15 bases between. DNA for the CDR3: TGCGCCAGCAGCCAAGAATTTGAGGCAGTTCTCTATGGCTACACCTTC. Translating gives CASSQEFEAVLYGYTF.

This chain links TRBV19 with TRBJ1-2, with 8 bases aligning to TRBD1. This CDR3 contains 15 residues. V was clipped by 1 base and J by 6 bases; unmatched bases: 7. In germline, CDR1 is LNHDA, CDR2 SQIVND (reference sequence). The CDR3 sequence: CASSIGGGQANGYTF. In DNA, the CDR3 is TGTGCCAGTAGTATAGGAGGGGGACAGGCGAATGGCTACACCTTC.

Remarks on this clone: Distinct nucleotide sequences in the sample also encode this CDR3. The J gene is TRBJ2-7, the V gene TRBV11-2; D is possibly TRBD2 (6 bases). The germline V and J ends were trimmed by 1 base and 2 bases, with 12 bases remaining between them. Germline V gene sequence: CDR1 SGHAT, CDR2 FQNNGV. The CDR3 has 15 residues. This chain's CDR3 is CASSLGSGGAYEQYF. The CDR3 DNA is TGTGCCAGCAGCTTAGGGAGCGGAGGGGCCTACGAGCAGTACTTC.

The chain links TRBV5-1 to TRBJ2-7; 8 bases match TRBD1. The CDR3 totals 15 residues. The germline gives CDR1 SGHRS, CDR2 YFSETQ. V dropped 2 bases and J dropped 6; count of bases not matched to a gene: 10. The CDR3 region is CASSFLPGQDSEQYF. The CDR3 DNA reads TGCGCCAGCAGCTTTTTACCGGGACAGGATTCCGAGCAGTACTTC.

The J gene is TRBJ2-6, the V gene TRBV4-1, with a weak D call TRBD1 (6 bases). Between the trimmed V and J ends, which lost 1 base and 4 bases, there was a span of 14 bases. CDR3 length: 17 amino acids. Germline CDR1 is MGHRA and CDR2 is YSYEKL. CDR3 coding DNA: TGCGCCAGCAGCCAAGGTCGACAGGCCTCCGGGGCCAACGTCCTGACTTTC. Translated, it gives CASSQGRQASGANVLTF.

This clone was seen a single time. CDR3 DNA: TGCAGCCAGGGGGAGCCGAGCTCCTACGAGCAGTACTTC. Protein: CSQGEPSSYEQYF. V is TRBV29-1 and J is TRBJ2-7; 7 bases line up with TRBD1. Germline lookup yields CDR1 SQVTM and CDR2 ANQGSEA. J gave up 0 bases and V 8 bases, and 7 bases lay outside the gene matches. The CDR3 sequence is 13 residues long.

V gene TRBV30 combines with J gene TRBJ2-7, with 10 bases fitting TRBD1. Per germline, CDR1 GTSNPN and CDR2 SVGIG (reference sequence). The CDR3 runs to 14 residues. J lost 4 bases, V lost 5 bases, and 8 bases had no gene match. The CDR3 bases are TGTGCCTGGCAGGGACAGGGGATAGTGTACGAGCAGTACTTC. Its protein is CAWQGQGIVYEQYF.

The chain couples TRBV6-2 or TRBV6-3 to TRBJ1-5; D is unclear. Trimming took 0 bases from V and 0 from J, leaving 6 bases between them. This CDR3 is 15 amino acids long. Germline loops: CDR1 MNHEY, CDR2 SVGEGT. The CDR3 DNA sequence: TGTGCCAGCAGTTACTCAGGGAGTAGCAATCAGCCCCAGCATTTT. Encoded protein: CASSYSGSSNQPQHF.

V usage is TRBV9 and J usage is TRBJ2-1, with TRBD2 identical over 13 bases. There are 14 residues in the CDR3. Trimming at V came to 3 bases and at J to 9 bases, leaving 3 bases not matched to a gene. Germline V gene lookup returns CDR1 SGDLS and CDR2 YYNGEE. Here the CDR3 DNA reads TGTGCCAGCAGCGCCGGACTAGCGGGGGCTGAGCAGTTCTTC. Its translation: CASSAGLAGAEQFF.

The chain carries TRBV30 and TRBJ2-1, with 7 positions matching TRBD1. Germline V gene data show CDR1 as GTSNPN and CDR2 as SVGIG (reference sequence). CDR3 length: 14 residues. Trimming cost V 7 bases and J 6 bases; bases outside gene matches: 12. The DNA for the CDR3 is TGTGCCTTGCAACAGGGGTGGGCGAGCAATGAGCAGTTCTTC. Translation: CALQQGWASNEQFF.

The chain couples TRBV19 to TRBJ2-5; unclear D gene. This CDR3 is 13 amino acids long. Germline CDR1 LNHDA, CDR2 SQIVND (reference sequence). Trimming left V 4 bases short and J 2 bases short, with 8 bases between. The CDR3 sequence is CASSKLEQETQYF. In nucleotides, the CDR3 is TGTGCCAGTAGTAAGCTAGAGCAAGAGACCCAGTACTTC.